The rows below give T cell receptor beta chains drawn from one sample of a study of OX40 agonist ivuxolimab in advanced cancers. Data came from immunoSEQ multiplex PCR; TCRdb stores just in-frame clones and leaves some out. The data contain about 60,000 clones, around 80% of them singletons. The input for sequencing was CD4+ or CD8+ T cells sorted from blood, taken in a trial of the OX40 agonist ivuxolimab. All receptors derive from an adult with an advanced solid tumor such as melanoma, head and neck, liver or kidney cancer. The CDR3 runs from the conserved cysteine through the conserved F or W. D genes are given only for firm matches.

>-|TRBJ1-1|TRBV5-1
CASSSNVGNTEAFF
>TRBD1|TRBJ2-3|TRBV30
CAYRGNLHTSTDTQYF
>TRBD1|TRBJ1-4|TRBV30
CAGLDQVQGAREKLFF
>TRBD2|TRBJ2-2|TRBV5-6
CASSHGTNGGELFF
>-|TRBJ2-2|TRBV5-1
CASSLHRENTGELFF
>TRBD1|TRBJ2-7|TRBV11-3
CASSRQGPGEQYF
>TRBD1|TRBJ1-1|TRBV10-3
CAIREGQGSSEAFF
>-|TRBJ2-1|TRBV2
CASSDVRENEQFF
>-|TRBJ2-2|TRBV9
CASSVGRDTGELFF
>-|TRBJ2-1|TRBV18
CASSPPRSYNEQFF
>-|TRBJ1-5|TRBV5-1
CASSLAPGGQPQHF
>-|TRBJ1-4|TRBV19
CASSRRARSDFEKLFF
>-|TRBJ1-1|TRBV7-9
CASSLGTSNTEAFF
>-|TRBJ2-7|TRBV6-4
CASSPTLREQYF
>TRBD2|TRBJ2-3|TRBV4-2
CASSQPTAGGPQLVF
>TRBD1|TRBJ1-4|TRBV5-1
CASRPTGGTNEKLFF
>-|TRBJ1-2|TRBV19
CASMISRANYGYTF
>-|TRBJ1-6|TRBV5-4
CASSKIGAQSPLHF
>-|TRBJ1-3|TRBV29-1
CSVSSNTGNTIYF
>-|TRBJ2-1|TRBV11-2
CASSLVGGLASGNEQFF
>TRBD2|TRBJ2-3|TRBV11-2
CASSPRGSHTDTQYF
>TRBD2|TRBJ2-3|TRBV30
CARTIPGLALDTQYF
>-|TRBJ1-1|TRBV18
CASSLDPMATEAFF
>TRBD2|TRBJ2-1|TRBV5-4
CASSLILAGGNEQFF
>-|TRBJ2-2|TRBV9
CASRQGPNTGELFF
>-|TRBJ1-2|TRBV7-9
CASSLDYGYTF
>-|TRBJ1-2|TRBV7-8
CASSSIQAADYGYTF
>TRBD1|TRBJ1-4|TRBV5-4
CASSLAMGQGGKLFF
>-|TRBJ1-5|TRBV30
CAWSVLDASNQPQHF
>TRBD2|TRBJ2-3|TRBV9
CASAGLAGGGTDTQYF
>-|TRBJ1-4|TRBV7-9
CASSLRRTPGEKLFF
>-|TRBJ2-4|TRBV6-5
CASREGARGWNIQYF
>-|TRBJ2-1|TRBV11-2
CASSPLAGSYNEQFF
>-|TRBJ1-5|TRBV19
CASNWPGGNQPQHF
>TRBD2|TRBJ2-1|TRBV30
CAWTPGLGGIYNEQFF
>-|TRBJ1-1|TRBV10-2
CASNNDRNTEAFF
>TRBD1|TRBJ1-1|TRBV10-2
CASQGVRRGAFF
>TRBD2|TRBJ2-2|TRBV7-8
CASSPSGGAPGELFF
>-|TRBJ2-3|TRBV5-6
CASSVGGPDTQYF
>-|TRBJ2-7|TRBV5-4
CASSLAGGRSYEQYF
>-|TRBJ1-2|TRBV6-5
CASSRTLGANYGYTF
>-|TRBJ2-2|TRBV7-3
CASSWIGGADTGELFF
>TRBD1|TRBJ2-5|TRBV18
CASSRQGQETQYF
>TRBD1|TRBJ2-7|TRBV19
CASSLAGGRYEQYF
>-|TRBJ1-1|TRBV19
CASSQGLLGSTEAFF
>TRBD1|TRBJ1-3|TRBV6-5
CASIADRGSGNTIYF
>TRBD1|TRBJ1-4|TRBV4-3
CASSQGGQDEKLFF
>TRBD1|TRBJ1-1|TRBV6-6
CASSYQTGGGTEAFF
>-|TRBJ1-1|TRBV2
CASSGYTEAFF
>TRBD2|TRBJ2-5|TRBV14
CASSQAIGREQYF
>-|TRBJ1-2|TRBV5-6
CASSLRVSGYTF
>-|TRBJ1-6|TRBV5-4
CASSLAGGTSNSPLHF
>TRBD1|TRBJ1-4|TRBV7-9
CASSFLRDRANEKLFF
>-|TRBJ2-1|TRBV18
CASSPRANEQFF